The rows below give T cell receptor beta chains drawn from one sample of a study of T cell responses to AZD1222 COVID-19 vaccine. Assay used: immunoSEQ multiplex PCR; TCRdb lists only in-frame clones, some missing. Of about 62,000 clones listed, approximately 83% were seen once; the top ten hold over 12%. Material: peripheral blood, obtained on day 0 of AZD1222 vaccination. These receptors were collected from an adult in good health. CDR3s leave out the opening cysteine and the closing phenylalanine or tryptophan. Clone size is not always given. Where it is, it says once, few, many or a class for expanded clones.

V gene	J gene	clone size	CDR3 protein
TRBV4-3	TRBJ2-7	-	ASSQEWGAGAYEQY
TRBV7-9	TRBJ1-2	-	ASSPTGGIYGYT
TRBV15	TRBJ1-2	-	ATRPEGPSYGYT
TRBV9	TRBJ2-3	-	ASSVISGGAVDTQY
TRBV7-2	TRBJ2-3	-	ASSTPSGGRNTQY
TRBV2	TRBJ1-6	-	ASSHGGDSPLH
TRBV6-5	TRBJ1-6	-	ATRRTGGYSPLH
TRBV4-3	TRBJ2-3	-	ASSQGPALAGAAGSTDTQY
TRBV4-3	TRBJ2-3	-	ASSQETKRGGTDTQY
TRBV5-4	TRBJ1-2	-	ASSSGTPNNYGYT
TRBV12-3/TRBV12-4	TRBJ2-7	-	ASSWDRYEQY
TRBV10-3	TRBJ1-2	-	AISTGDYYGYT
TRBV7-3	TRBJ1-1	few	ASSSGQDTEAF
TRBV4-1	TRBJ2-7	few	ASSQGSSGAYEQY
TRBV7-6	TRBJ1-5	-	ASSSGQGGNQPQH
TRBV7-3	TRBJ1-1	-	ASSLSAVNTEAF
TRBV2	TRBJ2-3	-	ASKGGTYTDTQY
TRBV6-5	TRBJ1-4	-	ASSYLGGTNEKLF
TRBV18	TRBJ1-1	few	ASGKVQVNTEAF
TRBV11-3	TRBJ2-3	-	ASSQRTGIPSTDTQY
TRBV19	TRBJ1-5	-	AGGGNQPQH
TRBV3-1/TRBV3-2	TRBJ2-2	-	ASSAYGVETGELF
TRBV7-2	TRBJ2-2	-	ASRSGTTNTGELF
TRBV24-1	TRBJ2-1	few	ATSASTSPYNEQF
TRBV3-1/TRBV3-2	TRBJ1-6	few	ASSQARIGSPLH
TRBV28	TRBJ1-1	-	ASRPSGGGFVNTEAF
TRBV3-1/TRBV3-2	TRBJ1-4	-	ASSQVRQGIEKLF
TRBV5-1	TRBJ2-7	-	ASSSGQGASEQY
TRBV4-1	TRBJ2-7	-	ASSQDSGNEQY
TRBV7-2	TRBJ1-2	-	ASSLGVRVPYGYT
TRBV7-9	TRBJ1-5	-	ASSLAHPTTPQPQH